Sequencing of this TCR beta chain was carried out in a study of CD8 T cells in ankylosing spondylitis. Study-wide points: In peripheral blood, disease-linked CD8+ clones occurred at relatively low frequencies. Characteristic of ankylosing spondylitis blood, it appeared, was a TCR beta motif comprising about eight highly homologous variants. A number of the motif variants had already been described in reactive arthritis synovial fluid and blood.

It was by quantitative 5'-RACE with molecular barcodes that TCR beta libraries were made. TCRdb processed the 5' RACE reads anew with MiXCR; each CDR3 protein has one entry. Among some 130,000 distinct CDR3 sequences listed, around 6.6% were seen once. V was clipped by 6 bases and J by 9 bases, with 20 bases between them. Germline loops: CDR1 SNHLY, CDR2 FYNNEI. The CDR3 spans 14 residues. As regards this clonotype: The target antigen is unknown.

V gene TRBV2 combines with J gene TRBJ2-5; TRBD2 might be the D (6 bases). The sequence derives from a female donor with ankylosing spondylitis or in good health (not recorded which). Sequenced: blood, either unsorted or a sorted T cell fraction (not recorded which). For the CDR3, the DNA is TGTGCCAGCAGGAAAGGAGGGACGACGTCATCCCAGTACTTC. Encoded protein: CASRKGGTTSSQYF.